This T cell receptor (beta chain) came from a study of blood T cell repertoires in COVID-19. Study information: Sample material is recorded as cDNA or gDNA derived from T cells, B-cell-depleted T cells, or PBMCs.

This clone has only one observation. Trimming at V came to 4 bases and at J to 0 bases, leaving 3 bases not matched to a gene. The CDR3 spans 17 residues. The V gene's germline CDR1 is SNHLY and CDR2 FYNNEI. Sequencing was performed with immunoSEQ multiplex PCR; in TCRdb, only in-frame clones are kept and a portion is missing. The sample has around 150,000 clones, more than 75% seen once. The V gene is TRBV2, the J gene TRBJ2-6; TRBD1 matches at 10 bases. Sequenced sample: peripheral blood. The clonotype was recovered from a man aged 55 to 70 with active or convalescent COVID-19. The CDR3 region is CASSGDRGVSGANVLTF. CDR3 bases: TGTGCCAGCAGTGGGGACAGGGGCGTCTCTGGGGCCAACGTCCTGACTTTC.